These T cell receptor beta chains were read from a single sample in a study of blood T cell repertoires in COVID-19. Data came from immunoSEQ multiplex PCR; TCRdb stores just in-frame clones and leaves some out. This sample carries 120,000 to 150,000 clones, roughly 85% of them seen once, and the ten largest clones take about 8%. The sample comprised peripheral blood. The receptors were gathered from a woman between 55 and 75 years old with COVID-19, enrolled during active disease. The CDR3 runs from the conserved cysteine through the conserved F or W. Each record gives: V gene, clone size, D gene, J gene, CDR3 protein, CDR3 DNA. D genes are given only for firm matches. Rows give clone size only sometimes, using once, few, many, or a class for an expanded clone.

TRBV7-9	-	-	TRBJ2-5	CASSLGGKETQYF	TGTGCCAGCAGCTTAGGAGGGAAAGAGACCCAGTACTTC
TRBV4-1	once	-	TRBJ2-3	CASSQAGPGLPTSTDTQYF	TGCGCCAGCAGCCAAGCAGGCCCGGGACTCCCAACTAGCACAGATACGCAGTATTTT
TRBV19	-	-	TRBJ1-2	CASSIERARLGAFNYGYTF	TGTGCCAGTAGTATAGAGAGGGCCAGGTTGGGGGCCTTTAACTATGGCTACACCTTC
TRBV19	few	-	TRBJ1-1	CASSISRTANTEAFF	TGTGCCAGTAGTATAAGCCGGACAGCGAACACTGAAGCTTTCTTT
TRBV10-2	-	TRBD1	TRBJ1-6	CASSLGTGTTNSPLHF	TGCGCCAGCAGCCTCGGGACAGGGACAACCAATTCACCCCTCCACTTT
TRBV9	-	-	TRBJ2-1	CASSSSRNEQFF	TGTGCCAGCAGCTCCTCTAGGAATGAGCAGTTCTTC
TRBV2	-	-	TRBJ1-1	CARGGLNTEAFF	TGTGCCAGGGGAGGGTTGAACACTGAAGCTTTCTTT
TRBV6-2/TRBV6-3	-	TRBD1	TRBJ2-5	CASSRGQQETQYF	TGTGCCAGCAGCCGGGGACAGCAAGAGACCCAGTACTTC
TRBV24-1	-	-	TRBJ1-2	CATSEGGARYGYTF	TGTGCCACCAGTGAAGGAGGTGCCCGCTATGGCTACACCTTC
TRBV7-3	-	TRBD1	TRBJ2-7	CASSLVPPGQGNEQYF	TGTGCCAGCAGCTTAGTGCCGCCGGGACAGGGGAACGAGCAGTACTTC
TRBV10-3	-	-	TRBJ1-2	CAIVTGYGGYTF	TGTGCCATCGTTACAGGCTACGGTGGCTACACCTTC
TRBV1	-	-	TRBJ2-1	CTSSLQSGGALVNEQFF	TGCACCAGCAGCCTTCAGTCCGGGGGGGCCCTGGTTAATGAGCAGTTCTTC
TRBV7-9	-	-	TRBJ1-3	CASSLFGGNTIYF	TGTGCCAGCAGCTTATTCGGTGGAAACACCATATATTTT
TRBV5-8	-	-	TRBJ1-2	CASSFQQDGYTF	TGTGCCAGCAGCTTTCAACAGGATGGCTACACCTTC
TRBV7-6	-	TRBD1	TRBJ2-7	CASSLGQGAGEQYF	TGTGCCAGCAGCTTGGGACAGGGGGCAGGGGAGCAGTACTTC
TRBV9	-	TRBD1	TRBJ1-2	CASSAEPRDRVSGYTF	TGTGCCAGCAGCGCCGAGCCCCGGGACAGGGTATCTGGCTACACCTTC
TRBV7-8	few	-	TRBJ2-1	CASSLAARGYNEQFF	TGTGCCAGCAGCTTGGCTGCACGGGGATACAATGAGCAGTTCTTC
TRBV10-3	-	TRBD1	TRBJ2-1	CAISERDSSYNEQFF	TGTGCCATCAGTGAGAGGGACAGCTCCTACAATGAGCAGTTCTTC
TRBV6-5	-	-	TRBJ1-5	CASIFSGNQPQHF	TGTGCCAGCATCTTCTCGGGGAATCAGCCCCAGCATTTT
TRBV27	-	-	TRBJ2-7	CASSYGGGTYEQYF	TGTGCCAGCAGTTACGGCGGGGGCACCTACGAGCAGTACTTC
TRBV5-1	-	TRBD1	TRBJ1-1	CASSFSGTDEAFF	TGCGCCAGCAGCTTCTCCGGGACAGATGAAGCTTTCTTT
TRBV5-4	-	TRBD1	TRBJ1-6	CATQPPGQSNSPLHF	TGTGCCACCCAGCCCCCGGGACAGAGTAATTCACCCCTCCACTTT